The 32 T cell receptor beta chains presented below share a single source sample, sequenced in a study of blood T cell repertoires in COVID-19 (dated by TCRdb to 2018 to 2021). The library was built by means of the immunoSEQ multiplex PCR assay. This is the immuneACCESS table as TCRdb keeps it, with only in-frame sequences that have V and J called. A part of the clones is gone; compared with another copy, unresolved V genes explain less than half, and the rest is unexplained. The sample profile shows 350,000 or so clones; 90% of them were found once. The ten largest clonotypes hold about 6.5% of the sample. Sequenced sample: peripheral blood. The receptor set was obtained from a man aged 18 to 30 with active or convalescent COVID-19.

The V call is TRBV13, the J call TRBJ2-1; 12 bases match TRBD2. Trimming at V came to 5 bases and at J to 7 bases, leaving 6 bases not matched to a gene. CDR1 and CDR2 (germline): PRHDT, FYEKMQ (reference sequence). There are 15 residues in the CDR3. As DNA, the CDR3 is TGTGCCAGCAGCCCCGGGACTAGCGGGCGGAATGAGCAGTTCTTC. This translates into CASSPGTSGRNEQFF.

CDR3 coding DNA: TGCGCCAGCAGCACCGGACTAGCGGGGGGTTCTAACACCGGGGAGCTGTTTTTT. This translates into CASSTGLAGGSNTGELFF. The rearrangement joins TRBV5-1 to TRBJ2-2; 14 bases agree with TRBD2. Germline lookup yields CDR1 SGHRS and CDR2 YFSETQ. The CDR3 loop spans 18 amino acids. V lost 4 bases to trimming and J lost 2 bases; unmatched junction nucleotides: 7.

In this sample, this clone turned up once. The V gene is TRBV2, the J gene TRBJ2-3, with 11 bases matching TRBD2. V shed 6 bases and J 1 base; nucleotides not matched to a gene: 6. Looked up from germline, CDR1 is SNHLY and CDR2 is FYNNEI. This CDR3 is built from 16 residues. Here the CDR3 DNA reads TGTGCCAGCAGAGGGACTAGCGGATCACGCACAGATACGCAGTATTTT. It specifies CASRGTSGSRTDTQYF.

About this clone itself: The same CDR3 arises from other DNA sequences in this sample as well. CDR3 nucleotide sequence: TGTGCCAGCAGTTTATTTTTATCCGAGCAGTACTTC. Translation gives CASSLFLSEQYF. The gene calls are TRBV28 and TRBJ2-7, with D unresolved. The CDR3 extends over 12 amino acids. Germline CDR1 and CDR2: MDHEN and SYDVKM. Trimming left V 1 base short and J 6 bases short, with 7 bases between.

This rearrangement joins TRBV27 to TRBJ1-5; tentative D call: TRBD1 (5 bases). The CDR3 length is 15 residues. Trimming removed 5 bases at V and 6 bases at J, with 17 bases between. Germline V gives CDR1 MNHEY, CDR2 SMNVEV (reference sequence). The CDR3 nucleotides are TGTGCCAGCAGTACAAACTGGGGGGTGTCTCAGCCCCAGCATTTT. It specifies CASSTNWGVSQPQHF.

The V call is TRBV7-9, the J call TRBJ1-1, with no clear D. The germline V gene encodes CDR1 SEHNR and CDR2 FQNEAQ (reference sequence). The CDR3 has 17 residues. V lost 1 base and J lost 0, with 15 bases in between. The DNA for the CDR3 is TGTGCCAGCAGCTTAGGAGGTATGCGAGATTTGAACACTGAAGCTTTCTTT. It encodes CASSLGGMRDLNTEAFF.

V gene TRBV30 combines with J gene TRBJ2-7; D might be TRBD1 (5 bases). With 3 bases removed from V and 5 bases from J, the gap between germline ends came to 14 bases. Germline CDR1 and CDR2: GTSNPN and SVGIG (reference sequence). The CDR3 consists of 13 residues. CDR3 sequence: CAWSQVRGHEQYF. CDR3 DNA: TGTGCCTGGAGCCAGGTTAGGGGCCACGAGCAGTACTTC.

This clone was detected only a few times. In nucleotides, the CDR3 is TGTGCCAGCAGTCAGGGGGGACAGGGGTTTAATGAGCAGTTCTTC. As protein: CASSQGGQGFNEQFF. The V call is TRBV6-6, the J call TRBJ2-1; 10 nucleotides align to TRBD1. The CDR3 covers 15 residues. Germline values: CDR1 MNHNY, CDR2 SVGAGI (reference sequence). J was trimmed by 7 bases and V by 5 bases; bases with no gene match: 8.

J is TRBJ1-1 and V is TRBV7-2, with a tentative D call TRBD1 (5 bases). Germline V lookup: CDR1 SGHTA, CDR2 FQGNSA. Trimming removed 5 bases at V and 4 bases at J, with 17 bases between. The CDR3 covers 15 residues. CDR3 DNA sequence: TGTGCCAGCAGCCCCCGGCGGGGCGTTGTCACTGAAGCTTTCTTT. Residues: CASSPRRGVVTEAFF.

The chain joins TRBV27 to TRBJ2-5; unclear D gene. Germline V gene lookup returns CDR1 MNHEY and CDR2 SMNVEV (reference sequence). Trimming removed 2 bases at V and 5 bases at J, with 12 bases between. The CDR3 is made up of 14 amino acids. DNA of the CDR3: TGTGCCAGCAGTTTACGCTCGACGAGGGAGACCCAGTACTTC. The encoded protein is CASSLRSTRETQYF.

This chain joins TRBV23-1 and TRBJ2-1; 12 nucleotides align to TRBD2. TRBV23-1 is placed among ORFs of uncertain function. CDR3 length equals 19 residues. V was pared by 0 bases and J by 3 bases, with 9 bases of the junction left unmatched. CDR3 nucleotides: TGCGCCAGCAGTCAATCCTCTAGCGGGAGGGAAGAATGCTACAATGAGCAGTTCTTC. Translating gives CASSQSSSGREECYNEQFF.

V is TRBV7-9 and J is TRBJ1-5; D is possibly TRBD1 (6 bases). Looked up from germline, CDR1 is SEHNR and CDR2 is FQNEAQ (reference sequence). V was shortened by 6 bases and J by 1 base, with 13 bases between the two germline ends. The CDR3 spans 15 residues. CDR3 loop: CASSPEGESNQPQHF. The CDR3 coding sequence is TGTGCCAGCAGTCCAGAGGGGGAAAGCAATCAGCCCCAGCATTTT.

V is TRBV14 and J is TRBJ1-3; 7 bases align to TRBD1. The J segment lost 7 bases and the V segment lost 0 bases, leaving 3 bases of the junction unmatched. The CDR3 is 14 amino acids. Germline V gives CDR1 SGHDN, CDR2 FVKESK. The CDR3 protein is CASSQDPGGNTIYF. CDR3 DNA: TGTGCCAGCAGCCAAGACCCAGGGGGGAACACCATATATTTT.

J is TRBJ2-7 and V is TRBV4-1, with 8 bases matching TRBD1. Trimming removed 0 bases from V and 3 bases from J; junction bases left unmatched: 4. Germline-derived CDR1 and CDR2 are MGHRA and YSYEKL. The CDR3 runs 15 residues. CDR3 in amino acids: CASSQDSGGSYEQYF. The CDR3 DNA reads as TGCGCCAGCAGCCAAGATTCAGGGGGCAGCTACGAGCAGTACTTC.

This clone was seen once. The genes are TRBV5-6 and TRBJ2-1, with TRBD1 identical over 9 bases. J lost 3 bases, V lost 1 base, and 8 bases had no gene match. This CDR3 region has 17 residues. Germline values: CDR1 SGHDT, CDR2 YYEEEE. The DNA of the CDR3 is TGTGCCAGCAGCTTGCCCGGGACAGGGCGCAGCTACAATGAGCAGTTCTTC. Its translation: CASSLPGTGRSYNEQFF.

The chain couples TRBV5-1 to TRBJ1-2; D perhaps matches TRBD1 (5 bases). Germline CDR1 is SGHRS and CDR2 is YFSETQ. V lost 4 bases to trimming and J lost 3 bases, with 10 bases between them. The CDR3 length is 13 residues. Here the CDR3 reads CASSPAGHYGYTF. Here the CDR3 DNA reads TGCGCCAGCAGCCCCGCGGGGCACTATGGCTACACCTTC.

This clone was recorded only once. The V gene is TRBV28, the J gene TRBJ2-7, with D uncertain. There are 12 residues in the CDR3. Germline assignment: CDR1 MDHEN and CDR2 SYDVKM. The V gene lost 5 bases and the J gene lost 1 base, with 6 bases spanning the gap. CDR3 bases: TGTGCCAGCAGTGTGCTATCCTACGAGCAGTACTTC. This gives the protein CASSVLSYEQYF. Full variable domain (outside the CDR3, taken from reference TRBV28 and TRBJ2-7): DVKVTQSSRYLVKRTGEKVFLECVQDMDHENMFWYRQDPGLGLRLIYFSYDVKMKEKGDIPEGYSVSREKKERFSLILESASTNQTSMYLCASSVLSYEQYFGPGTRLTVT.

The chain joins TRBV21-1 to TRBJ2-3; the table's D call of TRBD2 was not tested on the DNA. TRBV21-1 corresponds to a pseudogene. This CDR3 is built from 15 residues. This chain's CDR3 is CASSKARLAADTQYF. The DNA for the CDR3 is TGTGCCAGCAGCAAAGCTCGTCTAGCAGCGGATACGCAGTATTTT.

The CDR3 loop is CATSDSTDDGYTF. For the CDR3, the DNA is TGTGCCACCAGTGATTCGACAGATGATGGCTACACCTTC. The chain couples TRBV24-1 to TRBJ1-2; D perhaps matches TRBD1 (5 bases). Germline V gives CDR1 KGHDR, CDR2 SFDVKD. The CDR3 length is 13 residues. V lost 2 bases and J lost 6, with 9 bases in between.

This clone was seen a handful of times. This chain's CDR3 is CASSLTGAGETQYF. The CDR3 bases are TGTGCCAGCAGTTTGACAGGGGCTGGGGAGACCCAGTACTTC. The rearrangement links TRBV28 to TRBJ2-5; TRBD1 agrees at 8 bases. Germline CDR1 is MDHEN and CDR2 is SYDVKM. CDR3 size: 14 residues. V shed 3 bases and J 5 bases; nucleotides not matched to a gene: 5.

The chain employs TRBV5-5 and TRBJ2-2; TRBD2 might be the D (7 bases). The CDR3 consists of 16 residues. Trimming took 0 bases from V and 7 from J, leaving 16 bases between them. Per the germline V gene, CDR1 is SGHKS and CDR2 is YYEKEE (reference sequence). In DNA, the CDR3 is TGTGCCAGCAGCTTGGTTTCGGGGGGCGCGGACGGGGAGCTGTTTTTT. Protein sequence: CASSLVSGGADGELFF.

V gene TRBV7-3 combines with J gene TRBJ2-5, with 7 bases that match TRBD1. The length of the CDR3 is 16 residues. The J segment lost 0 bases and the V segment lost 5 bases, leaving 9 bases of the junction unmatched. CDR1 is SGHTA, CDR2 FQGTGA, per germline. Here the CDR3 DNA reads TGTGCCAGCAGCCCCGGGACAGTAAAGTACCAAGAGACCCAGTACTTC. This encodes CASSPGTVKYQETQYF. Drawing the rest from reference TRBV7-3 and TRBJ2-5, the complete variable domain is GAGVSQTPSNKVTEKGKYVELRCDPISGHTALYWYRQSLGQGPEFLIYFQGTGAADDSGLPNDRFFAVRPEGSVSTLKIQRTERGDSAVYLCASSPGTVKYQETQYFGPGTRLLVL.

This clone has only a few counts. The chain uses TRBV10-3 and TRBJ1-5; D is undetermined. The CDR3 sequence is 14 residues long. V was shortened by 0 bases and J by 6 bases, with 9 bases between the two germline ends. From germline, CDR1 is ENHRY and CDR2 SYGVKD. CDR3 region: CAISESLGAQPQHF. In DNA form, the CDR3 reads TGTGCCATCAGTGAGTCGCTGGGAGCTCAGCCCCAGCATTTT.

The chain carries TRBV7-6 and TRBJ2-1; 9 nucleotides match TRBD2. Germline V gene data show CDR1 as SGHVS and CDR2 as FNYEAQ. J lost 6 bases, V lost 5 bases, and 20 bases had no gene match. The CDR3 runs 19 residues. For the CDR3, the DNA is TGTGCCAGCAGCCTAAACGTTCCGGCTAGCGGGAAGAGGTCCAATGAGCAGTTCTTC. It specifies CASSLNVPASGKRSNEQFF.

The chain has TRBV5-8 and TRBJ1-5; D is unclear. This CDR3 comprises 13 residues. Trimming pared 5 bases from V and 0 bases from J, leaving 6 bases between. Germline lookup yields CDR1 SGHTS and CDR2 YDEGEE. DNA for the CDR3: TGTGCCAGCAGTTATTATAGCAATCAGCCCCAGCATTTT. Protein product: CASSYYSNQPQHF. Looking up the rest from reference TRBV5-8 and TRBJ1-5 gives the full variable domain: EAGVTQSPTHLIKTRGQQATLRCSPISGHTSVYWYQQALGLGLQFLLWYDEGEERNRGNFPPRFSGRQFPNYSSELNVNALELEDSALYLCASSYYSNQPQHFGDGTRLSIL.

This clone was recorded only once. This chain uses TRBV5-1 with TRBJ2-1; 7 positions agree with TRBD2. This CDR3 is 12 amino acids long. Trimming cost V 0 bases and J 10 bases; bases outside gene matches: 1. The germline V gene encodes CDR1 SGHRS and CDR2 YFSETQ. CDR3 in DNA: TGCGCCAGCAGCTTGGCCGGGGGGGAGCAGTTCTTC. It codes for CASSLAGGEQFF.

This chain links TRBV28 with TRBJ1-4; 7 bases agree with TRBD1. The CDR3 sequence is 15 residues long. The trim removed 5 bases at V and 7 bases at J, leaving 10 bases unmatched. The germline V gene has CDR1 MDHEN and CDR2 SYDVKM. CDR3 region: CASSILGTASEKLFF. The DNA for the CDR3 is TGTGCCAGCAGTATATTAGGGACAGCGAGTGAAAAACTGTTTTTT.

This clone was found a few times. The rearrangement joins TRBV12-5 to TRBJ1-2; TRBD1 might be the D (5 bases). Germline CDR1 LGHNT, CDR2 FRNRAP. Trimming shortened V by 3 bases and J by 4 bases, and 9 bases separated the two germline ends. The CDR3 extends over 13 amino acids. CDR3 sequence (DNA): TGTGCTAGTGGTTTCATCGGGGGCTATGGCTACACCTTC. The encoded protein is CASGFIGGYGYTF.

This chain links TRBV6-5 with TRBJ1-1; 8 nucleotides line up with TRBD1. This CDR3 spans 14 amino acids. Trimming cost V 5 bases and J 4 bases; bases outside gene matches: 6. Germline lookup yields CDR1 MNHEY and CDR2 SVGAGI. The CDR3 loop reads CASSLRGPGTEAFF. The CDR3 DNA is TGTGCCAGCAGTCTCAGGGGGCCGGGCACTGAAGCTTTCTTT.

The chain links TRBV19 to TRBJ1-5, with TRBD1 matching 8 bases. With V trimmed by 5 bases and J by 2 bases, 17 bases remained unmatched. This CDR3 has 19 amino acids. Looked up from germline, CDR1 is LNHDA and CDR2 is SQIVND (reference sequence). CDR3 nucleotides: TGTGCCAGTAGTCCCAAAACCTCCCCTGGACAGGGCCGCAATCAGCCCCAGCATTTT. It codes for CASSPKTSPGQGRNQPQHF.

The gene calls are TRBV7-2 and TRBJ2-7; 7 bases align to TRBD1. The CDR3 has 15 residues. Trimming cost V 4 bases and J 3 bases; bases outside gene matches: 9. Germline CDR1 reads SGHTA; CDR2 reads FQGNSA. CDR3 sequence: CASSSRDSGDYEQYF. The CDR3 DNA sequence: TGTGCCAGCAGCTCCCGGGACAGTGGGGACTACGAGCAGTACTTC.

The CDR3 loop reads CASSWDSPNTIYF. The DNA of the CDR3 is TGCGCCAGCAGCTGGGACAGCCCAAACACCATATATTTT. The chain couples TRBV5-1 to TRBJ1-3, with 7 nucleotides matching TRBD1. Germline loops: CDR1 SGHRS, CDR2 YFSETQ. Unmatched junction bases numbered 3, after V lost 3 bases and J lost 6 bases. The CDR3 extends over 13 amino acids.